This TCR beta chain was recovered during a study of blood T cell repertoires in COVID-19. The wider study: COVID-19 samples collected from the United States, Italy and Spain covered acute and convalescent phases. The cDNA or gDNA used as material had been derived from T cells, B-cell-depleted T cells, or PBMCs.

The CDR3 totals 14 residues. In germline, CDR1 is SQVTM, CDR2 ANQGSEA. Losses at the gene ends were 8 bases for V and 4 bases for J; bases not matched to a gene: 11. Adults between roughly 18 and 89 years of age took part from 20 to 25 US areas. Recovery meant two consecutive negative NP/OP PCR tests, professional clearance, or resolved symptoms. Measured with immunoSEQ multiplex PCR; TCRdb has only the in-frame clones, and not every one. Of over 200,000 clones detected, around 84% appear once; the ten largest clones hold 5.5% to 7.5%. This clonotype was sampled from a woman aged 35 to 49 who had recovered from COVID-19. The chain employs TRBV29-1 and TRBJ1-1; 9 nucleotides line up with TRBD1. The sequenced sample consisted of PBMCs or T cells enriched from blood (not recorded which). CDR3 DNA sequence: TGCAGCACTGAGGGGACAGGGAGGAGCACTGAAGCTTTCTTT. Its protein product is CSTEGTGRSTEAFF.